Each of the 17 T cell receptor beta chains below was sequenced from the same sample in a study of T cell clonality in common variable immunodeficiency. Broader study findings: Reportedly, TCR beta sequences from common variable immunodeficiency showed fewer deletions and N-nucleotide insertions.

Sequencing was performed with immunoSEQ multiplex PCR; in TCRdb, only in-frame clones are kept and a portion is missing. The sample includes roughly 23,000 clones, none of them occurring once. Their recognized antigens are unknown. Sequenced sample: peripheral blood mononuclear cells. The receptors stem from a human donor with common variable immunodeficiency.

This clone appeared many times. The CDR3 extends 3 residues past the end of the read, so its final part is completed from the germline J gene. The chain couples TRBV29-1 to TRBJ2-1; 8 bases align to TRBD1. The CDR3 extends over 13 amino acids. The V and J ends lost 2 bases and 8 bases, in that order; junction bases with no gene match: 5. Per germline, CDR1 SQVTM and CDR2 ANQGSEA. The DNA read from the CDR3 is TGCAGCGTTGAAAGAGCAGGGGGCCATGAG. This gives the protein CSVERAGGHE. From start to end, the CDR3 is CSVERAGGHEQFF.

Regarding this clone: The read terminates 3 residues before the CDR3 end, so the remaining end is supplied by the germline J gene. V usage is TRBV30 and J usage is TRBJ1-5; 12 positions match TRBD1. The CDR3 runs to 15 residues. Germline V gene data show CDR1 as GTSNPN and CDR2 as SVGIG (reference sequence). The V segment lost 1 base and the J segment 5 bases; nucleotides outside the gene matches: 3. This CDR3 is CAWSAGQGAYQPQHF. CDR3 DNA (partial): TGTGCCTGGAGTGCGGGACAGGGGGCCTATCAGCCC.

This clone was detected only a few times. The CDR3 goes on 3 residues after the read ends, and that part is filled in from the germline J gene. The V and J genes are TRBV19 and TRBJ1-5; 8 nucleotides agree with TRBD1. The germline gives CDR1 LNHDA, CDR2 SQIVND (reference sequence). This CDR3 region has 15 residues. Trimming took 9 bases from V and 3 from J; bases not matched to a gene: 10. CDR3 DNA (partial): TGTGCCAGCGCAAGACAGGGGACGAACAATCAGCCC. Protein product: CASARQGTNNQP. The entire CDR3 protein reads CASARQGTNNQPQHF.

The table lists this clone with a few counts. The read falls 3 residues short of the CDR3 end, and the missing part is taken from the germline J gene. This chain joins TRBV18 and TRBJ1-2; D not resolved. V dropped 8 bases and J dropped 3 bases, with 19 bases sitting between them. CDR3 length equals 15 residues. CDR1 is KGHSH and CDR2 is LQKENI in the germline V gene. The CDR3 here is CASPHRFIKDYGYTF. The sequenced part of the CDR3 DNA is TGTGCCAGCCCACATCGATTTATAAAGGACTATGGC.

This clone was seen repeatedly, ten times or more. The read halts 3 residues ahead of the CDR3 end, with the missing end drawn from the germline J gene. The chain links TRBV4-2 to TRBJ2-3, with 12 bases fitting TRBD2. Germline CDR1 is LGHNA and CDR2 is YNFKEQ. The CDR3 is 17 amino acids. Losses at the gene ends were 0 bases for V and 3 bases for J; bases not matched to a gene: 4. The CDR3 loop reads CASSQELAGGGTDTQYF. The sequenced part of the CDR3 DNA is TGTGCCAGCAGCCAAGAACTAGCGGGGGGTGGGACAGATACG.

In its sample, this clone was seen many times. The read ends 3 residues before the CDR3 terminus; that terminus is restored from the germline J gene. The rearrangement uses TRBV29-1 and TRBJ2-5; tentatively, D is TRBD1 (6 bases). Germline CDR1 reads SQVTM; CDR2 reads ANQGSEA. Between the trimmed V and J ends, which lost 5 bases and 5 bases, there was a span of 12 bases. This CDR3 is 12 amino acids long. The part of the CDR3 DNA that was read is TGCAGCGTTTTTGGGGGCGCGGAGACC. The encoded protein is CSVFGGAET. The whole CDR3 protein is CSVFGGAETQYF.

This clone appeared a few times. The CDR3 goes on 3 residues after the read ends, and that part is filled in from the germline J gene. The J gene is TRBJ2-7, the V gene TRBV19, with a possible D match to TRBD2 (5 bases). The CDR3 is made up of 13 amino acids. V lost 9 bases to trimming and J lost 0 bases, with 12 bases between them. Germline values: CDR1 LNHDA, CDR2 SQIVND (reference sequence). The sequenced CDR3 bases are TGTGCCAGATCGGACTCGTGCTCCTACGAG. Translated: CARSDSCSYE. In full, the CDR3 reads CARSDSCSYEQYF.

CDR3 region: CAWSVGRSSYEQYF. The part of the CDR3 DNA that was read is TGTGCCTGGAGTGTGGGCAGGAGCTCCTACGAG. V gene TRBV30 combines with J gene TRBJ2-7; D remains ambiguous. The sequence runs out 3 residues before the end of the CDR3; the remainder is reconstructed from the germline J gene. Trimming shortened V by 0 bases and J by 0 bases, and 9 bases separated the two germline ends. The CDR3 consists of 14 residues. CDR1 GTSNPN and CDR2 SVGIG come from the germline V gene (reference sequence). Using reference TRBV30 and TRBJ2-7 for the parts outside the CDR3, the full variable domain is SQTIHQWPATLVQPVGSPLSLECTVEGTSNPNLYWYRQAAGRGLQLLFYSVGIGQISSEVPQNLSASRPQDRQFILSSKKLLLSDSGFYLCAWSVGRSSYEQYFGPGTRLTVT.

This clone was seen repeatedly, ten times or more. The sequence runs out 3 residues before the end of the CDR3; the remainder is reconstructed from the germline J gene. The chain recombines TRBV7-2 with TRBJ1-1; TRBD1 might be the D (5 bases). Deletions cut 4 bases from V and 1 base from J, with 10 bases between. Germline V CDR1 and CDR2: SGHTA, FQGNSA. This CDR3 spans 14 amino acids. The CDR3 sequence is CASSSFQGNTEAFF. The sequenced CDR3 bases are TGTGCCAGCAGCTCTTTCCAGGGGAACACTGAA.

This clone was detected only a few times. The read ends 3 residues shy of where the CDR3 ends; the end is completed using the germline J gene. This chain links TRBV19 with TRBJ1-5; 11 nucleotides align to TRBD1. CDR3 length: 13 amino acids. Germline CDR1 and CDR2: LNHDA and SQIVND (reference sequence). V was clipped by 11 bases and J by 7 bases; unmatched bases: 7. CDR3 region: CAGGQGGEQPQHF. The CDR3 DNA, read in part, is TGTGCCGGGGGACAGGGGGGAGAGCAGCCC.

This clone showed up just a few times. The sequenced part of the CDR3 DNA is TGTGCCAGCTCACTAGTAGCGGGACAGGGGGCTTACGAG. Translating gives CASSLVAGQGAYE. The whole CDR3 sequence is CASSLVAGQGAYEQYF. The V gene is TRBV18, the J gene TRBJ2-7, with 12 bases fitting TRBD1. The CDR3 end is not reached by the read, which stops 3 residues before it; the germline J gene fills it in. V trimming: 4 bases; J trimming: 4 bases; junction bases outside the gene matches: 8. The germline V gene encodes CDR1 KGHSH and CDR2 LQKENI. This CDR3 is 16 amino acids long.

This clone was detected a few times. The sequenced CDR3 bases are TGCAGCGCGGCCGGGACAGGATATGGC. This encodes CSAAGTGYG. In full, the CDR3 reads CSAAGTGYGYTF. This chain joins TRBV29-1 and TRBJ1-2; 8 bases agree with TRBD1. The CDR3 goes on 3 residues after the read ends, and that part is filled in from the germline J gene. This CDR3 contains 12 residues. J was trimmed by 5 bases and V by 7 bases; bases with no gene match: 6. The germline gives CDR1 SQVTM, CDR2 ANQGSEA. The full variable domain, in which reference TRBV29-1 and TRBJ1-2 provide the parts outside the CDR3, is SAVISQKPSRDICQRGTSLTIQCQVDSQVTMMFWYRQQPGQSLTLIATANQGSEATYESGFVIDKFPISRPNLTFSTLTVSNMSPEDSSIYLCSAAGTGYGYTFGSGTRLTVV.

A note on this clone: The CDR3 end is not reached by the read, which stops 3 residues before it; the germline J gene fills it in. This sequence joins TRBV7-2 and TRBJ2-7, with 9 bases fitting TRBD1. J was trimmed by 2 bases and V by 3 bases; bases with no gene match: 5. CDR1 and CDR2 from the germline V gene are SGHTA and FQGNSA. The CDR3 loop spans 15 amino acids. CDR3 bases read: TGTGCCAGCAGCTTCCGGACAGGGGCTACCTACGAG. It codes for CASSFRTGATYE. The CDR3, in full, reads CASSFRTGATYEQYF.

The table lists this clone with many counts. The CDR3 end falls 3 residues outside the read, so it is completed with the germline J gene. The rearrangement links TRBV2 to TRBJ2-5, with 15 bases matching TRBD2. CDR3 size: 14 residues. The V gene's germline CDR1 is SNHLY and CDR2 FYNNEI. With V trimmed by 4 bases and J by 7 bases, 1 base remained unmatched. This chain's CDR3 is CASSAGLAGGTQYF. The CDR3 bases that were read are TGTGCCAGCAGTGCGGGACTAGCGGGGGGGACC.

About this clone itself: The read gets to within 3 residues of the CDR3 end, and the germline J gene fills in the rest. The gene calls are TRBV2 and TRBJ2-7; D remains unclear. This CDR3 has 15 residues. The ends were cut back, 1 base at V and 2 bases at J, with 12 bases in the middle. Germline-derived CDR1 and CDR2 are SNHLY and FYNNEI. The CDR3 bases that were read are TGTGCCAGCAGTGAAGGCGGCAGACCCGCCTACGAG. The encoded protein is CASSEGGRPAYE. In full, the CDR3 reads CASSEGGRPAYEQYF.

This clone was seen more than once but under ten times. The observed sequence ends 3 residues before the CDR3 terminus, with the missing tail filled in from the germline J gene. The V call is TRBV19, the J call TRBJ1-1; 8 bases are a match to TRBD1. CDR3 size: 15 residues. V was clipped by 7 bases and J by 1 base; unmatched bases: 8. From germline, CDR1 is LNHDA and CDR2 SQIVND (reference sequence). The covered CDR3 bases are TGTGCCAGTACGGCAGGGGGCTTCCAGAACACTGAA. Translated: CASTAGGFQNTE. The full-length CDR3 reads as CASTAGGFQNTEAFF.

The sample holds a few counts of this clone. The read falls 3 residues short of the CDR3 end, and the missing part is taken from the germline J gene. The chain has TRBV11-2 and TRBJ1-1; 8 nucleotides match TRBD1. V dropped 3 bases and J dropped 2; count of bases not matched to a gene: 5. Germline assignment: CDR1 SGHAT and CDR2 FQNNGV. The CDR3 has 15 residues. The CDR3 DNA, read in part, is TGTGCCAGCAGCTTCCACGACAGGGGAAACACTGAA. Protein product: CASSFHDRGNTE. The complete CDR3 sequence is CASSFHDRGNTEAFF.